This TCR beta chain came from a study of T cell changes during pregnancy in multiple sclerosis. CDR3 size: 15 residues. V shed 8 bases and J 2 bases; nucleotides not matched to a gene: 9. The germline gives CDR1 SQVTM, CDR2 ANQGSEA. Only in-frame clones appear in the TCRdb table, and some are missing; sequencing was by immunoSEQ multiplex PCR. Of fewer than 70,000 clones listed, roughly 92% are singletons. The sequencing used peripheral blood, collected in the second trimester of pregnancy. This receptor was identified in a female donor with multiple sclerosis, enrolled in a pregnancy study. The rearrangement joins TRBV29-1 to TRBJ2-1; 10 bases align to TRBD1. The CDR3 sequence: CSSSGGTGAYNEQFF. The CDR3 DNA sequence: TGCAGCTCCTCTGGCGGGACAGGGGCCTACAATGAGCAGTTCTTC.